The clone carrying this T cell receptor beta chain was counted ten times or more. This record comes from a study of human T cells and chemical hapten exposure. Study summary: Weekly administration of diphenylcyclopropenone to the scalp of patients continued throughout the approximately 26-week study. The patients, most of them female, presented with alopecia areata, totalis or universalis.

CDR3 size: 18 residues. With 2 bases removed from V and 5 bases from J, the gap between germline ends came to 23 bases. Germline values: CDR1 MNHNS, CDR2 SASEGT. Time point specified: patch test 3, about 24 weeks after DPC sensitization. Specified treatment: therapeutic diphenylcyclopropenone sensitization with weekly scalp DPC. Unfractionated whole blood was the source from which total RNA was extracted. During construction of the library, unique molecular identifiers were attached to individual cDNA molecules for quantitative, reproducible TCR counting. TCRdb reprocessed the RACE reads with MiXCR, giving one entry per CDR3 protein. The table has about 190,000 distinct CDR3 sequences, about 25% seen once.

The origin of this receptor is a woman aged 40 to 50 with alopecia areata. Some clones in this sample may be carry-over from other donors' samples. This specimen was whole blood, taken in connection with sensitization to the hapten diphenylcyclopropenone (DPC). The V call is TRBV6-1, the J call TRBJ2-3; tentative D call: TRBD2 (8 bases). This CDR3 reads CASSEIGGDSGSGDTQYF. In nucleotides, the CDR3 is TGTGCCAGCAGTGAAATCGGAGGGGACAGCGGGAGTGGAGATACGCAGTATTTT.